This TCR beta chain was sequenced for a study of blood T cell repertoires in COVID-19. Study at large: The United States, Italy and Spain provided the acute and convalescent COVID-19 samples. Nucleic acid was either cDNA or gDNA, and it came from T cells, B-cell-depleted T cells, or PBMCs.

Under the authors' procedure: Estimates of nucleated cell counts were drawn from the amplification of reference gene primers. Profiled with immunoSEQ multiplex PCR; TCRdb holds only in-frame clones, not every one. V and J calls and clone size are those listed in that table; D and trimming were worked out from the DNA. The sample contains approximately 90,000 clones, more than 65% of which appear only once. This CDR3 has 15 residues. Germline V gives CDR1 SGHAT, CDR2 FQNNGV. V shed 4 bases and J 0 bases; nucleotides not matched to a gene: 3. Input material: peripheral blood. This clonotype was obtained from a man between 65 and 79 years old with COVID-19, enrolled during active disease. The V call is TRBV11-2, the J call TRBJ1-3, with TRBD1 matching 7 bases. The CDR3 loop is CASSSGQISGNTIYF. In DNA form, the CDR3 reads TGTGCCAGCAGCTCGGGACAGATCTCTGGAAACACCATATATTTT.